This T cell receptor (beta chain) emerged from a study of human T cells and chemical hapten exposure. Study-wide results and caveats: Positively correlated with patch test score were the counts of PT1 expanded TCRs.

This clonotype has only a few counts. What it binds is unknown. The time point: patch test 1, 2 weeks after DPC sensitization. Treatment denoted: therapeutic diphenylcyclopropenone sensitization with weekly scalp DPC. V was pared by 1 base and J by 3 bases, with 10 bases between. The V gene's germline CDR1 is SGHDT and CDR2 YYEEEE. The CDR3 has 14 residues. Via MiXCR, TCRdb re-called the RACE reads, giving one row per CDR3 protein. The data contain 100,000 to 150,000 distinct CDR3 sequences, roughly 15% of them singletons. J is TRBJ1-2 and V is TRBV5-6; D is unclear. Sample: whole blood, taken in connection with sensitization to the hapten diphenylcyclopropenone (DPC). This sequence originates from a man between 18 and 35 years old with alopecia areata. Some clones in this sample may be carry-over from other donors' samples. CDR3 sequence (DNA): TGTGCCAGCAGCTTGAAGGATTCTGACTATGGCTACACCTTC. Translated, it gives CASSLKDSDYGYTF.